This T cell receptor beta chain is drawn from a study of cytomegalovirus exposure and HLA in healthy donors (dated by TCRdb to 2015 to 2018). For the wider study: An earlier analysis of approximately 590 of the donors reported roughly 300 Gb of sequence data and around 120 million unique TCR beta sequences from 150 million to 200 million T cells. Approximately 300 gigabases of sequencing data and approximately 91 million unique TCR sequences made up an early release that covered about 640 HLA-typed donors. The genetic ancestry cluster associated with self-reported Caucasian donors included over 80% of the approximately 430 genotyped donors. The aim of the study was to test whether cataloging public T cell receptors could identify signatures of past pathogen exposure. The study used immunosequencing to profile the T cell repertoires of approximately 640 subjects and linked those repertoires to cytomegalovirus serostatus. Along with the roughly 700-subject first cohort, a separate validation cohort of about 110 different subjects was used. High-throughput TCR immunosequencing, statistical association of individual TCRs with disease status, and machine learning were combined to predict cytomegalovirus infection status. A later analysis re-analyzed previously published TCR beta repertoires from several hundred donors and added high-resolution HLA genotyping to study TCR occurrence patterns. Rather than drawing on any new phenotypic data, the later analysis identified candidate immune exposures from TCR beta sequences and the way those sequences occurred across donors. To decide whether each TCR beta V gene segment behaved as functional or pseudogenic, an earlier analysis of over 500 of the donors relied on high-throughput TCR beta sequencing. Donor age, sex, ethnicity and CMV serostatus were collected together with the repertoire data. A later genetic analysis took genome-wide SNP genotypes for about 60% of the roughly 670 donors and used that subset as a discovery cohort. Every repertoire in the discovery cohort had been generated on one and the same sequencing platform. Both class I and class II loci were covered by HLA typing, at four-digit resolution. The number of typed donors differed by locus: about 629-640 for A, B, C, DRB1 and DQB1; approximately 520 for DQA1; fewer than 610 for DPA1; and approximately 450 for DPB1. Because of strong linkage in the cohort, roughly five DR-DQ haplotypes were treated as single units for association and clustering. On average, about 200,000 unique TCR beta nucleotide sequences were sequenced per donor among a few hundred genotyped donors of the cohort, with 15% to 20% of those sequences being non-productive.

Library creation used the immunoSEQ multiplex PCR assay. The multiplex PCR relied on a mix of 60 forward primers for TCR Vbeta segments and 13 reverse primers for TCR Jbeta segments. Amplification of the CDR3 region of rearranged TCR beta genes was performed with a multiplex PCR assay on genomic DNA. On the Illumina HiSeq System, the amplified TCR beta libraries were sequenced as 87-base-pair reads. The paper's data handling went like this. Across the 670 or so repertoires, a later analysis counted 78 million or so unique TCR beta chains, around 10 million of which were shared by at least two donors. To remove PCR and sequencing errors, raw reads were error-corrected and collapsed into unique sequences using a nearest-neighbor algorithm that merged closely related sequences. V, D and J gene segments were assigned by aligning CDR3 sequences to IMGT reference sequences. For a sequence to be retained, a match of at least six nucleotides was required to both a V gene segment and a J gene segment. Rearrangements were classified as productive when the CDR3 lacked stop codons and remained in frame with V and J, and all other rearrangements were classified as non-productive. CDR3 was defined according to IMGT convention as the region running from the second conserved V-encoded cysteine to the conserved J-encoded phenylalanine. The earlier analysis of some 600 of the donors excluded sequences that lacked an unambiguous match to a single V gene segment. An earlier analysis of fewer than 750 of the donors classified V segments as functional when productive rearrangements were above 56.7% and as segregating when the standard deviation between donors was above 5%. To diagnose cytomegalovirus status from the catalog of TCR beta chain sequences, a statistical classification framework was built. In a later analysis, TCR nucleotide sequences were compared against IMGT/GENE-DB human TR gene sequences so that V and J genes could be assigned. Using the TCRdist pipeline, a later analysis assigned CDR3 sequences along with most-parsimonious VDJ recombination scenarios. In a later analysis, each TCR beta chain was defined by its CDR3 amino acid sequence together with its V-gene family, and reads lacking a unique V-gene family were excluded. To address suspected cross-contamination and a sequencing artifact, a later analysis removed roughly 580 highly shared, low-generation-probability nucleotide sequences. In a later analysis, a clonal expansion index for each public chain was calculated from normalized within-repertoire ranks of inferred template counts. In a later analysis, generation probabilities were computed with a VDJ recombination model fitted to out-of-frame rearrangements, and the resulting probabilities were checked against IGoR. In a later analysis, TCR-TCR, TCR-HLA and TCR-CMV co-occurrence was scored with hypergeometric tests, and a repertoire-size bias correction was applied to TCR pairs. In a later analysis, false discovery rates were estimated by permuting HLA or CMV assignments 20 times. In a later analysis, co-occurring TCRs were grouped using DBSCAN, and TCRdist sequence similarity was added for clustering within HLA-allele-positive subsets. Co-occurrence clustering excluded repertoires with fewer than 30,000 or more than 120,000 public chains, plus five with anomalous nucleotide sharing. This immuneACCESS table, as held by TCRdb, lists in-frame sequences with V and J called but not all clones. Of the missing ones, under half trace to an unresolved V gene in checked studies; the others have no known cause. V and J calls and clone size are as listed in that table; D and trimming were resolved from the DNA. The table for this sample lists a few hundred thousand clones; over 65% of them were counted only once. The ten largest clones add up to nearly 3% of the sample.

The table lists this clone with a few counts. No cognate antigen has been identified for it. No much larger clone exists at a distance of one base, and base qualities are not known. Overall study outcomes, separate from this receptor: Assigning TCR associations to individual alleles was difficult when HLA alleles, especially DR and DQ, strongly co-occurred. Because the 87-base-pair reads could not distinguish some IMGT-functional V segments, including TRBV6-2 and TRBV6-3, those segments were excluded. Most TCR sequences were observed very rarely across donors, whereas some public TCRs were present in many individuals. Linkage disequilibrium might explain the correlated functional status among segregating V segments, but an unknown experimental factor could not be excluded. In a later analysis, most CMV-associated TCR beta chains were found to appear HLA-restricted, with HLA associations seemingly driven largely by CMV exposure. According to a later analysis, TCR association rates differed among HLA loci, with DRB1 alleles showing the most associated TCRs and HLA-C alleles showing the fewest. CMV serostatus was the only immune exposure information available for the cohort. A later genetic analysis associated a missense DCLRE1C variant with V-gene and J-gene trimming of TCR beta chains, and an independent cohort replicated the association. It was suggested by the authors that the approach could potentially be generalized to other disease states and immunological phenotypes. Several of the top co-occurrence clusters appeared to be linked to parvovirus B19, influenza, CMV and Epstein-Barr virus, according to a later analysis. In an earlier analysis of roughly 560 of the donors, most TCR beta V segments were observed in productive rearrangements about 87% or about 30% of the time, broadly matching IMGT annotations. Presence/absence analyses assumed roughly uniform sequencing depth across donors, an assumption that may not hold. A cluster of highly shared sequence variants was judged likely to be a technical artifact of the sequencing pipeline. Compared with equally common non-associated chains, HLA-associated TCR beta chains in a later analysis were more clonally expanded and had lower generation probabilities. A later genetic analysis reported fewer N-insertions in productive TCRs among donors in an Asian-associated ancestry cluster than the roughly 620-donor mean. A later analysis associated about 17,000 TCR beta sequences with specific HLA alleles at a false discovery rate of 0.05. In both the original and validation cohorts, the classifier was reported to diagnose cytomegalovirus status with high specificity and sensitivity. Only TCR beta chains were sequenced in this cohort, and the absence of alpha or paired-chain data limited detectable features. HLA typing was unavailable for some donors at each locus, so association tests used only the typed subset. In the study, approximately 160 TCR beta chains were listed as associated with cytomegalovirus. Three of the identified cytomegalovirus-associated TCR beta chains were confirmed in vitro to be specific for cytomegalovirus antigens. A further reported finding was that TCR beta sequences accurately predicted the HLA-A and HLA-B alleles for most subjects in the first cohort. Because counts were too low, 15 to 20 rarely observed V segments, including chromosome 9 orphons, were excluded from the earlier analysis of 587 of the donors.

CDR1 and CDR2 were assigned from the germline V gene as MNHEY and SVGAGI. The CDR3 contains 15 residues, cysteine and phenylalanine counted. Only the CDR3 part of the read is kept: 45 bases, read in frame from the first base. The V end loses 2 bases and the J end loses 4 bases, and a stretch of 12 bases separates them. The cohort comprised some 700 healthy bone marrow donors. All cohort members were sampled while nominally healthy, although unrecorded immune exposures were likely present. The donor was CMV seronegative and was included in the group of a few hundred seronegative cohort members. A peripheral blood sample was collected from each donor, and TCR beta sequencing was performed on peripheral blood mononuclear cells. Genomic DNA was extracted from the blood cell samples with the Qiagen DNeasy Blood Extraction Kit.

This TCR was sampled from a woman in her thirties in good health and CMV-seronegative. The chain is made from TRBV6-5 and TRBJ1-5; a weak D assignment points to TRBD1 (6 bases agree). Material for sequencing was PBMCs. The DNA sequence is given as TGTGCCAGCAGTTACGGCAGGGGCCGGAATCAGCCCCAGCATTTT. Protein translation: CASSYGRGRNQPQHF.